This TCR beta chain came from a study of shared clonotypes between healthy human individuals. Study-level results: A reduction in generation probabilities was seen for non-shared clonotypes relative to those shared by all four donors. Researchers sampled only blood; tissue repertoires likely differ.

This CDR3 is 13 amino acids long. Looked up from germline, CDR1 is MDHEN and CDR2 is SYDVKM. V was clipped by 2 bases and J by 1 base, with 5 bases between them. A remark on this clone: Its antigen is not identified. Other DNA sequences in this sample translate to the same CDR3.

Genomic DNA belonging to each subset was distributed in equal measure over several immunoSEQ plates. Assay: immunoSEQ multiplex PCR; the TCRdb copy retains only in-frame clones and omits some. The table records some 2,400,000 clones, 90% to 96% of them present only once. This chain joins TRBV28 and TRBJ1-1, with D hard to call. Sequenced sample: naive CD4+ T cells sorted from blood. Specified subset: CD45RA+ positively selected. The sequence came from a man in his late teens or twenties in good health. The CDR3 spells CASSLPQNTEAFF. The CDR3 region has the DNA TGTGCCAGCAGTTTACCGCAGAACACTGAAGCTTTCTTT.